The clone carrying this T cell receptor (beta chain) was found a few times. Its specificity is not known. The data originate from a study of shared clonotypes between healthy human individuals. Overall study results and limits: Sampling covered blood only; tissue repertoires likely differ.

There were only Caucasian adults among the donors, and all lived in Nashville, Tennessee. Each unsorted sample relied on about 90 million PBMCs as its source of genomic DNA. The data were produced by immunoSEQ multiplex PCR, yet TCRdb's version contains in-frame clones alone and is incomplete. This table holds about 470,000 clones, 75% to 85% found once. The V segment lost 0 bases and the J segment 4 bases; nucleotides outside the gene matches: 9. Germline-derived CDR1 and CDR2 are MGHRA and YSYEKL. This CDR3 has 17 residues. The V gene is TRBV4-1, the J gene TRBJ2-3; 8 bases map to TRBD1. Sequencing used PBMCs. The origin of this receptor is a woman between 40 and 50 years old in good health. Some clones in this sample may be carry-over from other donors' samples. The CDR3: CASSQDGGAGGSDTQYF. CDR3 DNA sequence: TGCGCCAGCAGCCAAGATGGAGGGGCAGGGGGCTCAGATACGCAGTATTTT.